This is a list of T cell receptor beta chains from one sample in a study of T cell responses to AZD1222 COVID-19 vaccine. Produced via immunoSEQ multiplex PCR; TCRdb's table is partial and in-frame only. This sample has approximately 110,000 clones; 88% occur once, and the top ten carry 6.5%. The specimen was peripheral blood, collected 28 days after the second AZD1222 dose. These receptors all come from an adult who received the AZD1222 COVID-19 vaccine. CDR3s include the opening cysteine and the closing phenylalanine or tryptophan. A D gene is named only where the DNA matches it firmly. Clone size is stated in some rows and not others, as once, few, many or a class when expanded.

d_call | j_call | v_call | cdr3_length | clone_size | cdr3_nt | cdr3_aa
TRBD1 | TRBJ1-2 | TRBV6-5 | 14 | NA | TGTGCCAGCTACGGACAGGGGCTCAACTATGGCTACACCTTC | CASYGQGLNYGYTF
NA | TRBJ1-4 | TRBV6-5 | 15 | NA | TGTGCCAGCAGTTACGGTGGCGGGCGGGTTGAAAAACTGTTTTTT | CASSYGGGRVEKLFF
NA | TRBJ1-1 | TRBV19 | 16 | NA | TGTGCCAGTCAACAAGGGGGGGTAACCTTGAACACTGAAGCTTTCTTT | CASQQGGVTLNTEAFF
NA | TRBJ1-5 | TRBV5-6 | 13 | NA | TGTGCCAGCAGCTTGGGGTCCCACCAGCCCCAGCATTTT | CASSLGSHQPQHF
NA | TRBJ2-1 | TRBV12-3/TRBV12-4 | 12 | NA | TGTGCCAGCAGCCTAGGGACACATGAGCAGTTCTTC | CASSLGTHEQFF
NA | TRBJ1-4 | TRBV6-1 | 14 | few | TGTGCCAGCAGTTCCGGGGGGGTTAATGAAAAACTGTTTTTT | CASSSGGVNEKLFF
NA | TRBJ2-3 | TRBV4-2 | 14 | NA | TGTGCCAGCAGCCTGGGGGGGCCAGGTGATACGCAGTATTTT | CASSLGGPGDTQYF
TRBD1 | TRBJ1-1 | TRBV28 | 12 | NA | TGTGCCAGCAGTTTGCTCAGGGGGAGGGCTTTCTTT | CASSLLRGRAFF
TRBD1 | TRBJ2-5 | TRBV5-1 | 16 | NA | TGCGCCAGCAGCTTGGTAGGGACAGGATACCAAGAGACCCAGTACTTC | CASSLVGTGYQETQYF
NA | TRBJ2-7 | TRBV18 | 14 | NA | TGTGCCACCAACAGGGAGGGGGAAACCTACGAGCAGTACTTC | CATNREGETYEQYF